This is a list of T cell receptor beta chains from one sample in a study of OX40 agonist ivuxolimab in advanced cancers. Method: immunoSEQ multiplex PCR; TCRdb's copy keeps in-frame clones and lacks some. The table shows approximately 26,000 clones, with 70% to 80% occurring only once. The material sequenced was CD4+ or CD8+ T cells sorted from blood, taken in a trial of the OX40 agonist ivuxolimab. The origin of the receptors is an adult with an advanced solid tumor such as melanoma, head and neck, liver or kidney cancer. Each CDR3 is given with its conserved first and last residue. The D gene is left open where the match is weak. Not all rows give a size; the values are once, few, many and, for expanded clones, a class.

>TRBJ2-4|TRBV19|.|16|.
TGTGCCAGTAGTATAGACGACCGGGGGGCCAAAAACATTCAGTACTTC
CASSIDDRGAKNIQYF
>TRBJ2-5|TRBV11-2|.|14|.
TGTGCCAGCAGCTCCCCGGGAATCCAAGAGACCCAGTACTTC
CASSSPGIQETQYF
>TRBJ2-3|TRBV9|.|15|TRBD2
TGTGCCAGCAGCACTGGACTAGCGGGGGGAGATACGCAGTATTTT
CASSTGLAGGDTQYF
>TRBJ2-2|TRBV6-5|.|15|.
TGTGCCAGCACCCGTGAGCCCCTTAACACCGGGGAGCTGTTTTTT
CASTREPLNTGELFF
>TRBJ2-1|TRBV4-3|.|17|TRBD2
TGCGCCAGCAGCCAAGATCGTGGCGGGGGGGCCCAGGATGAGCAGTTCTTC
CASSQDRGGGAQDEQFF
>TRBJ2-5|TRBV7-3|.|15|.
TGTGCCAGCAGCAAGGAGGGGGACATAGGGGAGACCCAGTACTTC
CASSKEGDIGETQYF
>TRBJ1-5|TRBV19|once|20|TRBD1
TGTGCCAGTAGTATAGCCCTCGGGACAGGGAGGTTTGTAAGCAATCAGCCCCAGCATTTT
CASSIALGTGRFVSNQPQHF
>TRBJ2-3|TRBV23-1|once|15|.
TGCGCCAGCAGTTCGGGGCAGGGAATCCACAATACGCAGTATTTT
CASSSGQGIHNTQYF
>TRBJ2-3|TRBV10-2|.|19|TRBD2
TGCGCCAGCAGTGAGTCTCCGCTAGCGGGGGCCGGGGTTGGGGATACGCAGTATTTT
CASSESPLAGAGVGDTQYF
>TRBJ1-1|TRBV6-4|.|14|TRBD1
TGTGCCAGCAGGGTGGACAGGATAGGGACTGAAGCTTTCTTT
CASRVDRIGTEAFF
>TRBJ1-6|TRBV19|.|14|.
TGTGCCAGTAGTCCGGTCGGATATAATTCACCCCTCCACTTT
CASSPVGYNSPLHF